These T cell receptor beta chains were read from a single sample in a study of glioma-infiltrating T cells. TCRdb recomputed calls from the multiplex PCR reads with MiXCR, one row per CDR3 protein. The table shows under 200,000 distinct CDR3 sequences, with about 46% occurring only once. The specimen sequenced was glioma tissue, nonneoplastic brain tissue, or PBMCs (not recorded which). The receptors derive from a human donor with low-grade glioma or glioblastoma, undergoing nonglioma brain surgery, or in good health (not recorded which). CDR3s include the opening cysteine and the closing phenylalanine or tryptophan. The D gene is left open where the match is weak. Rows may omit the clone size; those that give it use once, few, many or a size class.

TRBJ1-1 TRBV15 many . CATSRDLTGANTEAFF TGTGCCACCAGCAGAGATCTTACCGGAGCAAACACTGAAGCTTTCTTT
TRBJ2-7 TRBV6-6 many . CASSYSRDSYEQYF TGTGCCAGCAGTTACTCCAGGGACTCCTACGAGCAGTACTTC
TRBJ2-2 TRBV7-9 few . CASSSDSNTGELFF TGTGCCAGCAGCTCGGACAGTAACACCGGGGAGCTGTTTTTT
TRBJ1-5 TRBV3-1 many . CASSHRGGNQPQHF TGTGCCAGCAGCCATAGGGGTGGCAATCAGCCCCAGCATTTT
TRBJ1-6 TRBV4-1 many TRBD1 CASSQDQGAKNSPLHF TGCGCCAGCAGCCAAGACCAGGGGGCTAAAAATTCACCCCTCCACTTT
TRBJ2-7 TRBV28 . . CASSYSCNLYQQYF TGTGCCAGCAGTTACTCATGTAATCTCTACCAGCAGTACTTC
TRBJ1-6 TRBV28 many TRBD1 CASSNPGQGAYSPLHF TGTGCCAGCAGTAACCCCGGACAGGGGGCGTATTCACCCCTCCACTTT
TRBJ2-1 TRBV12-3/TRBV12-4 . . CASSLRLHNEQFF TGTGCCAGCAGTTTGAGACTCCACAATGAGCAGTTCTTC
TRBJ2-3 TRBV5-4 many . CASSQLSTDTQYF TGTGCCAGCAGCCAACTTAGCACAGATACGCAGTATTTT
TRBJ1-5 TRBV28 many TRBD1 CASLRDRVNQPQHF TGTGCCAGTCTCCGGGACAGAGTCAATCAGCCCCAGCATTTT
TRBJ1-5 TRBV4-2 few TRBD1 CASSQDPGPDRGQPQHF TGTGCCAGCAGCCAAGATCCGGGGCCGGACAGGGGGCAGCCCCAGCATTTT
TRBJ1-6 TRBV5-1 . . CASIRDGASPLHF TGCGCCAGCATAAGGGATGGAGCTTCACCCCTCCACTTT
TRBJ2-1 TRBV6-6 . TRBD2 CASTVLAGGDEQFF TGTGCCAGCACCGTACTAGCGGGAGGGGATGAGCAGTTCTTC
TRBJ1-2 TRBV2 . . CASTPEFSAVGGYTF TGTGCCAGCACTCCCGAATTTTCGGCCGTCGGTGGCTACACCTTC
TRBJ2-6 TRBV28 . . CASRLGGPGANVPTF TGTGCCAGCAGGCTTGGTGGTCCCGGGGCCAACGTCCCGACTTTC
TRBJ2-1 TRBV12-3/TRBV12-4 . TRBD1 CASRYRNRGDEQFF TGTGCCAGCAGATACCGGAACAGGGGCGATGAGCAGTTCTTC
TRBJ2-7 TRBV27 many . CASRPGVYYEQYF TGTGCCAGCCGGCCAGGGGTATACTACGAGCAGTACTTC
TRBJ2-3 TRBV24-1 few TRBD1 CATRPTGTTDTQYF TGTGCCACCAGGCCGACAGGGACCACAGATACGCAGTATTTT
TRBJ2-1 TRBV5-4 . TRBD2 CASSPPGLAGVHEQFF TGTGCCAGCAGCCCCCCGGGACTAGCGGGAGTCCATGAGCAGTTCTTC
TRBJ2-1 TRBV20-1 many . CSAATGTNNEQFF TGCAGTGCTGCTACCGGGACGAACAATGAGCAGTTCTTC
TRBJ2-7 TRBV27 . TRBD2 CVSRPMGGRATYEQYF TGTGTTAGCAGACCTATGGGGGGGAGAGCTACCTACGAGCAGTACTTC
TRBJ2-1 TRBV28 many TRBD1 CASLQGDEQFF TGTGCCAGTCTACAGGGGGATGAGCAGTTCTTC
TRBJ2-2 TRBV7-2 . TRBD2 CASSRGLAGVGGELFF TGTGCCAGCAGCCGCGGACTAGCGGGAGTCGGCGGGGAGCTGTTTTTT
TRBJ2-1 TRBV3-1 . TRBD2 CASSRRLAGGIYEQFF TGTGCCAGCAGCCGCAGACTAGCGGGAGGTATTTATGAGCAGTTCTTC
TRBJ2-3 TRBV7-2 many . CASSQGYPGQVTDTQYF TGTGCCAGCAGCCAAGGGTACCCAGGGCAGGTCACAGATACGCAGTATTTT
TRBJ1-4 TRBV2 few . CASSEGGRLSTNEKLFF TGTGCCAGCAGTGAAGGCGGGAGACTTTCAACTAATGAAAAACTGTTTTTT
TRBJ1-6 TRBV2 . TRBD1 CATTGGDRGRSPLHF TGTGCCACCACCGGGGGGGACAGGGGGCGATCACCCCTCCACTTT
TRBJ2-3 TRBV7-2 many TRBD2 CASSARRGGTQYF TGTGCCAGCAGCGCACGGCGGGGGGGGACGCAGTATTTT